The 21 T cell receptor beta chains in this list originate from one sample, sequenced in a study of T-cell reconstitution after alpha-beta-depleted transplantation in children. The TCRbeta library incorporated unique molecular identifiers. One entry per CDR3 protein results from TCRdb running MiXCR on the PCR reads. The table shows roughly 500,000 distinct CDR3 sequences, with approximately 32% occurring only once. Sequenced here: PBMCs from the stem cell graft donor, sampled from the stem cell graft. The source of these receptors is a human donor who donated a stem cell graft to a child with aplastic anemia.

The rearrangement links TRBV7-3 to TRBJ2-1; 9 positions match TRBD2. The trim removed 5 bases at V and 0 bases at J, leaving 5 bases unmatched. The CDR3 has 16 amino acids. The germline V gene encodes CDR1 SGHTA and CDR2 FQGTGA. In DNA form, the CDR3 reads TGTGCCAGCAGCCCGGTAGCGGGAGTCTCCTACAATGAGCAGTTCTTC. It encodes CASSPVAGVSYNEQFF.

This clonotype was seen only a few times. V is TRBV4-2 and J is TRBJ2-5; 12 nucleotides agree with TRBD2. The CDR3 totals 20 residues. The V gene's germline CDR1 is LGHNA and CDR2 YNFKEQ. Germline trimming cut 2 bases from V and 5 bases from J; bases unmatched to any gene: 18. This chain's CDR3 is CASSQRAKRGTSGRTETQYF. The CDR3 region has the DNA TGTGCCAGCAGCCAACGGGCTAAAAGGGGCACTAGCGGGAGGACGGAGACCCAGTACTTC.

A few counts support this clonotype. The V call is TRBV11-2, the J call TRBJ2-1; tentative D call: TRBD2 (6 bases). CDR1 is SGHAT, CDR2 FQNNGV, per germline. V was pared by 0 bases and J by 10 bases, with 16 bases between. The CDR3 has 15 residues. The CDR3 DNA reads TGTGCCAGCAGCTTAGAATCCGGGGGAGTTCTAGAGCAGTTCTTC. It encodes CASSLESGGVLEQFF.

This clonotype has more than one count but fewer than ten. This CDR3 is CSADGTSGDNEQFF. DNA for the CDR3: TGCAGCGCCGACGGGACTAGCGGGGACAATGAGCAGTTCTTC. V gene TRBV29-1 combines with J gene TRBJ2-1, with 13 positions matching TRBD2. This CDR3 region has 14 residues. Unmatched junction bases numbered 5, after V lost 7 bases and J lost 5 bases. Germline values: CDR1 SQVTM, CDR2 ANQGSEA.

This clonotype was seen a handful of times. V gene TRBV4-3 combines with J gene TRBJ2-3; 7 positions match TRBD2. J lost 4 bases, V lost 1 base, and 11 bases had no gene match. The germline CDR1 and CDR2 sequences are LGHNA and YSLEER. This CDR3 is built from 17 residues. CDR3 bases: TGCGCCAGCAGCCAAGTGTTAGGACTAGAATCGCCAGATACGCAGTATTTT. Its translation: CASSQVLGLESPDTQYF.

The V and J genes are TRBV7-9 and TRBJ2-7, with 8 positions matching TRBD1. Germline CDR1 SEHNR, CDR2 FQNEAQ (reference sequence). J gave up 0 bases and V 5 bases, and 3 bases lay outside the gene matches. The CDR3 sequence is 14 residues long. This CDR3 reads CASSRDRTSYEQYF. The CDR3 coding sequence is TGTGCCAGCAGCCGGGACAGGACCTCCTACGAGCAGTACTTC.

This CDR3 reads CAISDTGPDGYTF. CDR3 in DNA: TGTGCCATCAGTGATACGGGACCGGACGGCTACACCTTC. J is TRBJ1-2 and V is TRBV10-3, with a tentative D call TRBD1 (5 bases). The V end lost 3 bases, the J end lost 8 bases, and 13 bases lay between the germline ends. The CDR3 is 13 amino acids. Germline V gene sequence: CDR1 ENHRY, CDR2 SYGVKD.

V and J are TRBV7-9 and TRBJ2-7; D unresolved. This CDR3 is 14 amino acids long. V lost 1 base and J 0 bases, leaving 7 bases between the germline ends. Germline CDR1 and CDR2: SEHNR and FQNEAQ (reference sequence). The CDR3 DNA reads as TGTGCCAGCAGCTTAGAGACATCCTCCTACGAGCAGTACTTC. Amino acids: CASSLETSSYEQYF.

A few counts support this clonotype. V is TRBV30 and J is TRBJ2-7; tentative D call: TRBD1 (5 bases). Trimming removed 0 bases at V and 2 bases at J, with 8 bases between. CDR1 is GTSNPN and CDR2 is SVGIG in the germline V gene (reference sequence). The CDR3 spans 13 residues. The CDR3 loop reads CAWSVGATYEQYV. CDR3 nucleotide sequence: TGTGCCTGGAGTGTAGGGGCCACCTACGAGCAGTACGTC.

A few counts support this clonotype. A read error may explain this, as a much larger clone is one base away. The chain carries TRBV5-6 and TRBJ1-1; D gene ambiguous. This CDR3 has 12 residues. The V and J ends lost 3 bases and 1 base respectively, with 4 bases between them. CDR1 is SGHDT, CDR2 YYEEEE, per germline. CDR3 loop: CASSWANTEAFF. The DNA for the CDR3 is TGTGCCAGCAGCTGGGCGAACACTGAAGCTTTCTTT.

The chain recombines TRBV12-3 or TRBV12-4 with TRBJ2-1; 8 bases are a match to TRBD2. V dropped 5 bases and J dropped 5; count of bases not matched to a gene: 14. The CDR3 sequence is 17 residues long. The CDR3: CASSLPVFSSGHNEQFF. The CDR3 region has the DNA TGTGCCAGCAGTCTCCCGGTTTTCTCTAGCGGGCACAATGAGCAGTTCTTC.

The CDR3 loop is CASSLLAGGPHTQYF. The CDR3 DNA is TGTGCCAGCAGCTTGCTAGCGGGAGGGCCGCATACGCAGTATTTT. This chain connects TRBV5-6 to TRBJ2-3; 12 bases agree with TRBD2. Unmatched junction bases numbered 4, after V lost 1 base and J lost 7 bases. Germline-derived CDR1 and CDR2 are SGHDT and YYEEEE. The CDR3 consists of 15 residues.

This sequence joins TRBV20-1 and TRBJ2-7; 12 bases line up with TRBD2. This CDR3 contains 14 residues. V trimming: 7 bases; J trimming: 2 bases; junction bases outside the gene matches: 6. CDR1 is DFQATT and CDR2 is SNEGSKA in the germline V gene (reference sequence). For the CDR3, the DNA is TGCAGTGTTACTAGCGGGAGGCCTCCCTACGAGCAGTACTTC. It specifies CSVTSGRPPYEQYF.

The sample holds a few counts of this clonotype. This rearrangement joins TRBV15 to TRBJ1-5; no firm D call. Trimming took 0 bases from V and 11 from J, leaving 8 bases between them. This CDR3 contains 12 residues. The germline CDR1 and CDR2 sequences are LNHNV and YYDKDF (reference sequence). CDR3 residues: CATSRERLAQHF. CDR3 DNA sequence: TGTGCCACCAGCAGAGAGAGGCTAGCCCAGCATTTT.

This clonotype was counted many times. V and J are TRBV5-6 and TRBJ2-3; D unresolved. Trimming stripped 0 bases from V and 6 bases from J, with 2 bases between. The CDR3 loop spans 11 amino acids. Germline CDR1 reads SGHDT; CDR2 reads YYEEEE. The CDR3 reads CASSLVDTQYF. For the CDR3, the DNA is TGTGCCAGCAGCTTGGTTGATACGCAGTATTTT.

This clonotype has just a few counts. The V gene is TRBV30, the J gene TRBJ2-3, with 8 positions matching TRBD1. Germline CDR1 and CDR2: GTSNPN and SVGIG (reference sequence). Trimming removed 2 bases from V and 1 base from J; junction bases left unmatched: 5. The CDR3 loop spans 15 amino acids. The DNA for the CDR3 is TGTGCCTGGAGTACCCAGGGGGCCGGCACAGATACGCAGTATTTT. As protein: CAWSTQGAGTDTQYF.

This clonotype was seen once. An end of the junction does not agree with germline; a read error may underlie this. This chain uses TRBV7-2 with TRBJ2-2, with TRBD2 identical over 9 bases. Germline CDR1 SGHTA, CDR2 FQGNSA. This CDR3 has 15 amino acids. The CDR3 loop reads CASSSSGIIAGELFF. CDR3 sequence (DNA): TGTGCCAGCAGCTCTAGCGGGATTATAGCCGGGGAGTTGTTTTTT.

The CDR3 nucleotides read TGTGCCACCAGTGATTTGCGCGGGACAGACAATGAGCAGTTCTTC. This encodes CATSDLRGTDNEQFF. The chain combines TRBV24-1 with TRBJ2-1; D is perhaps TRBD1 (7 bases). The V gene lost 0 bases and the J gene lost 5 bases, with 10 bases spanning the gap. Germline CDR1 and CDR2: KGHDR and SFDVKD. The CDR3 runs to 15 residues.

This chain connects TRBV4-2 to TRBJ2-1, with D possibly TRBD1 on 6 matching bases. Germline V gives CDR1 LGHNA, CDR2 YNFKEQ. With 3 bases removed from V and 0 bases from J, the gap between germline ends came to 21 bases. This CDR3 has 19 amino acids. The CDR3 DNA reads TGTGCCAGCAGCCACCCCTCGACCGGGACAATGAGCTCCTACAATGAGCAGTTCTTC. Translation: CASSHPSTGTMSSYNEQFF.

This clonotype has more than one count but fewer than ten. V gene TRBV29-1 combines with J gene TRBJ2-2; no definite D call. CDR3 length equals 14 residues. V gave up 4 bases and J gave up 0 bases, with 9 bases separating them. Per germline, CDR1 SQVTM and CDR2 ANQGSEA. The CDR3 DNA reads TGCAGCGTTGGACGGAGCGCGAACACCGGGGAGCTGTTTTTT. Its translation: CSVGRSANTGELFF.

This clonotype has only a few counts. The CDR3 protein is CASSPGPGQVRGYTF. DNA for the CDR3: TGTGCCAGCAGCCCTGGGCCCGGGCAGGTCCGTGGCTACACCTTC. The rearrangement links TRBV13 to TRBJ1-2; unclear D gene. The CDR3 loop spans 15 amino acids. Per germline, CDR1 PRHDT and CDR2 FYEKMQ (reference sequence). Trimming removed 5 bases from V and 7 bases from J, with 20 bases in between.